Reported below is one T cell receptor beta chain. This sample stems from a study of cytotoxic CD8 clonotypes in ibrutinib-treated CLL. Produced via immunoSEQ multiplex PCR; TCRdb's table is partial and in-frame only. The repertoire holds 130,000 or so clones, roughly 84% seen once, with around 3.3% in the top ten. The receptor comes from a human donor with chronic lymphocytic leukemia. The source material was PBMCs, sampled after 24 months of ibrutinib treatment.

CDR3 bases: TGTGCCAGCAGTTACCGGACGGGTGAAAAACTGTTTTTT. Its translation: CASSYRTGEKLFF. V usage is TRBV6-5 and J usage is TRBJ1-4; unclear D gene. V was cut by 2 bases and J by 7 bases, with 8 bases left in between. This CDR3 has 13 amino acids. Germline lookup yields CDR1 MNHEY and CDR2 SVGAGI.